The 9 T cell receptor beta chains below come from one sample, sequenced in a study of blood T cell repertoires in COVID-19. Repertoires were generated with immunoSEQ multiplex PCR, while TCRdb's copy carries only in-frame clones and drops some. This sample has a few hundred thousand clones, with 86% found just once. Sequencing was done on a sample of peripheral blood. The receptors derive from a woman younger than 45 who had recovered from COVID-19.

The chain has TRBV12-3 or TRBV12-4 and TRBJ2-7; TRBD1 matches at 8 bases. J was trimmed by 4 bases and V by 3 bases; bases with no gene match: 2. The CDR3 contains 13 residues. CDR3 nucleotides: TGTGCCAGCAGTTTCCAGGGGGCGTACGAGCAGTACTTC. It codes for CASSFQGAYEQYF.

This clone showed up just once. Other DNA sequences in the sample encode the same CDR3. The V and J genes are TRBV7-2 and TRBJ2-3; 7 bases are a match to TRBD2. Germline V CDR1 and CDR2: SGHTA, FQGNSA. The ends lost 1 base at V and 0 bases at J; junction bases unmatched: 1. This CDR3 has 15 amino acids. CDR3 DNA: TGTGCCAGCAGCTTAGTGGGAGGGAGCACAGATACGCAGTATTTT. Translating gives CASSLVGGSTDTQYF.

The DNA of the CDR3 is TGTGCCAGCAGCCGGGGACAGGGGGCCTTTGAGGAAAAACTGTTTTTT. It is translated as CASSRGQGAFEEKLFF. The rearrangement links TRBV28 to TRBJ1-4, with 12 bases fitting TRBD1. This CDR3 comprises 16 residues. CDR1 is MDHEN, CDR2 SYDVKM, per germline. Unmatched junction bases numbered 10, after V lost 6 bases and J lost 8 bases.

The CDR3 loop reads CASRRGGGSNYGYTF. The CDR3, as DNA: TGTGCCAGCAGACGCGGTGGTGGGTCGAACTATGGCTACACCTTC. The chain employs TRBV6-5 and TRBJ1-2; no firm D call. The CDR3 loop spans 15 amino acids. The germline V gene encodes CDR1 MNHEY and CDR2 SVGAGI. Trimming took off 6 bases at V and 2 bases at J, with 16 bases between the two ends.

V is TRBV7-3 and J is TRBJ2-7; 10 positions agree with TRBD2. Germline CDR1 reads SGHTA; CDR2 reads FQGTGA. The CDR3 length is 14 residues. V was pared by 5 bases and J by 5 bases, with 6 bases of the junction left unmatched. CDR3 DNA: TGTGCCAGCAGCCGTAGCGGGAGGAATAACGAGCAGTACTTC. Its protein is CASSRSGRNNEQYF.

This chain joins TRBV5-6 and TRBJ1-2; the D is unclear. Germline values: CDR1 SGHDT, CDR2 YYEEEE. The ends were cut back, 3 bases at V and 3 bases at J, with 15 bases in the middle. This CDR3 is built from 15 residues. The CDR3 region is CASSSNSEGYYGYTF. The CDR3, as DNA: TGTGCCAGCAGCTCGAACTCGGAGGGATACTATGGCTACACCTTC.

V usage is TRBV3-1 (or the pseudogene TRBV3-2) and J usage is TRBJ2-5; a weak D match, TRBD2 (6 bases). This CDR3 spans 14 amino acids. Germline CDR1 reads LGHDT; CDR2 reads YNNKEL (reference sequence). The germline V and J ends were trimmed by 8 bases and 4 bases, with 17 bases remaining between them. For the CDR3, the DNA is TGTGCCAGCTCCCGGGGCGGGGAAGCAGAGACCCAGTACTTC. Its protein is CASSRGGEAETQYF.

The gene calls are TRBV29-1 and TRBJ1-1; D is undetermined. Germline CDR1 SQVTM, CDR2 ANQGSEA. V was cut by 3 bases and J by 1 base, with 15 bases left in between. The CDR3 runs 15 residues. The DNA for the CDR3 is TGCAGCGTTGACGGTCTCCTGAGAGGGAACACTGAAGCTTTCTTT. Amino acids: CSVDGLLRGNTEAFF.

This clone occurred once. This chain's CDR3 is CASSSTGTSGGGEQFF. CDR3 bases: TGTGCCAGCAGCTCGACCGGGACTAGCGGGGGCGGTGAGCAGTTCTTC. The chain uses TRBV11-3 and TRBJ2-1; 14 nucleotides match TRBD2. Germline CDR1 is SGHNT and CDR2 is YENEEA. The V and J ends lost 4 bases and 9 bases, in that order; junction bases with no gene match: 8. The CDR3 contains 16 residues.